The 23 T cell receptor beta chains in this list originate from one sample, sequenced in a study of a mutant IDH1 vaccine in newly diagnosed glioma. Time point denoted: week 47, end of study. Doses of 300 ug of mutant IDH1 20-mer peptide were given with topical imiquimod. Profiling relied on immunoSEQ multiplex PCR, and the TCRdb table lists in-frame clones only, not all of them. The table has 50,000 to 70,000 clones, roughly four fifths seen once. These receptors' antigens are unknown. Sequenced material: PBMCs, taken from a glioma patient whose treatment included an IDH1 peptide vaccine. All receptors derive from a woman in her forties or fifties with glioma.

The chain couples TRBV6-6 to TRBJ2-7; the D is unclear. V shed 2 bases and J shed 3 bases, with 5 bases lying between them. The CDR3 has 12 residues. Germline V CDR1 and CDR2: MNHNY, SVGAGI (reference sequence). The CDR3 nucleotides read TGTGCCAGCAGTTACAGGGACTACGAGCAGTACTTC. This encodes CASSYRDYEQYF.

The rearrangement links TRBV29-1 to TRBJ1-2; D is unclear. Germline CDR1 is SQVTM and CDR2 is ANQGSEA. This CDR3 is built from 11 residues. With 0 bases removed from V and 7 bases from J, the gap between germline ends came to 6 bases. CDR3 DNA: TGCAGCGTTGAAGATCGAAGTGGCTACACCTTC. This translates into CSVEDRSGYTF.

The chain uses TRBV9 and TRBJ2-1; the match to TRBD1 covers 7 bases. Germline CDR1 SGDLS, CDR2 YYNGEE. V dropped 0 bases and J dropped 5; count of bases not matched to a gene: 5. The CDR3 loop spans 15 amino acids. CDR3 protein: CASSVVDRVDNEQFF. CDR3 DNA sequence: TGTGCCAGCAGCGTAGTCGACAGGGTGGACAATGAGCAGTTCTTC.

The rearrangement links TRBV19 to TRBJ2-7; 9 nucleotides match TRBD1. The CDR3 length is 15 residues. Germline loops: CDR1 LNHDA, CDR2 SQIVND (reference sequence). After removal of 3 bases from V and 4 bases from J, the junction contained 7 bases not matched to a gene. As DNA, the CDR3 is TGTGCCAGTAGTATTTGGACAGGGGAGACGTACGAGCAGTACTTC. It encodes CASSIWTGETYEQYF.

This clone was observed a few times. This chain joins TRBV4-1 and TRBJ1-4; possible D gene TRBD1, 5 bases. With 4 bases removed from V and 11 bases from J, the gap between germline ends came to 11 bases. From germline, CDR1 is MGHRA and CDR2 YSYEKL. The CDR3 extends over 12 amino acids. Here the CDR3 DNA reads TGCGCCAGCAGCCCTAGCGAGGGGAAACTGTTTTTT. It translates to CASSPSEGKLFF.

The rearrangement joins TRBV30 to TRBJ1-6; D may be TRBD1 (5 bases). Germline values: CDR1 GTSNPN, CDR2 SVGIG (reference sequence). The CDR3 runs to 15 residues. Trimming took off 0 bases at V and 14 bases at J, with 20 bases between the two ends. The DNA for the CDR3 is TGTGCCTGGAGTGTACGCGGGACCCTCAACTCGGCCCTCCACTTT. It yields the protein CAWSVRGTLNSALHF.

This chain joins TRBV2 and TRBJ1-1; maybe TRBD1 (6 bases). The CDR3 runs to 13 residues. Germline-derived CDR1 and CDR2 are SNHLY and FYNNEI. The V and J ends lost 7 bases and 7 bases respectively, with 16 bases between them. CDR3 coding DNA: TGTGCCAGCACAGGGGCGAGAACAGATGAAGCTTTCTTT. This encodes CASTGARTDEAFF.

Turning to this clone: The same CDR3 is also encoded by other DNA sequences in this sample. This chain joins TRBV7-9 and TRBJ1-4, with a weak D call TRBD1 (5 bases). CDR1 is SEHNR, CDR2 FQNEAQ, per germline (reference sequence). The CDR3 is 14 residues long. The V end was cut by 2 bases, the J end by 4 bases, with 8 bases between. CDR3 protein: CASSLRQGNEKLFF. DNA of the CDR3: TGTGCCAGCAGCTTACGGCAGGGTAATGAAAAACTGTTTTTT.

As DNA, the CDR3 is TGTGCCAGCAGCTTATGGGGGACGGGTGGCTACACCTTC. This codes for CASSLWGTGGYTF. The gene calls are TRBV7-2 and TRBJ1-2, with D possibly being TRBD1 (5 bases). Per the germline V gene, CDR1 is SGHTA and CDR2 is FQGNSA. This CDR3 contains 13 residues. V was clipped by 2 bases and J by 7 bases, with 11 bases between them.

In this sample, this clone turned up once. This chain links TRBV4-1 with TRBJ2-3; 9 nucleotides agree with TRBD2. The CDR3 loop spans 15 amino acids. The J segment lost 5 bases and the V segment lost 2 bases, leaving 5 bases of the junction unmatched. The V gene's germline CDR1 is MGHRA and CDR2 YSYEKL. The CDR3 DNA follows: TGCGCCAGCAGCCAAACTAGCGGGCCCGGAGATACGCAGTATTTT. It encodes CASSQTSGPGDTQYF.

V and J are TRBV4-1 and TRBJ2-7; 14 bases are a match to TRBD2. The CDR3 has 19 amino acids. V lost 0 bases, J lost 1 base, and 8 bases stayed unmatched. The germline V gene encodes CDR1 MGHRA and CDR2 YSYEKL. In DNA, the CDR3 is TGCGCCAGCAGCCAAGATCTGGGACTAGCGGGGGTCCGTTCCTACGAGCAGTACTTC. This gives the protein CASSQDLGLAGVRSYEQYF.

CDR3 region: CASSLAASGVYYEQFF. For the CDR3, the DNA is TGTGCCAGCAGCTTAGCGGCTAGCGGGGTATACTATGAGCAGTTCTTC. The J gene is TRBJ2-1, the V gene TRBV7-2; 9 bases align to TRBD2. The ends lost 0 bases at V and 8 bases at J; junction bases unmatched: 8. The CDR3 extends over 16 amino acids. CDR1 is SGHTA, CDR2 FQGNSA, per germline. Combining the CDR3 with reference TRBV7-2 and TRBJ2-1 gives the whole variable domain GAGVSQSPSNKVTEKGKDVELRCDPISGHTALYWYRQSLGQGLEFLIYFQGNSAPDKSGLPSDRFSAERTGGSVSTLTIQRTQQEDSAVYLCASSLAASGVYYEQFFGPGTRLTVL.

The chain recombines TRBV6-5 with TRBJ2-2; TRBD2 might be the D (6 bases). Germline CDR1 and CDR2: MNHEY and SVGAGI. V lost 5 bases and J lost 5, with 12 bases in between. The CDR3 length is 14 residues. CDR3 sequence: CASSRGTGTGELFF. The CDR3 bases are TGTGCCAGCAGTCGGGGGACGGGGACCGGGGAGCTGTTTTTT.

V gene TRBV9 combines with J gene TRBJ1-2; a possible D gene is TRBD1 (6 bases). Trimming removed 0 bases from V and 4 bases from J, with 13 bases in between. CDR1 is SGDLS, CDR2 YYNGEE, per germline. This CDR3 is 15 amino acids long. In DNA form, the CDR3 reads TGTGCCAGCAGCGTAGAGGGGACAAGGGGCTATGGCTACACCTTC. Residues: CASSVEGTRGYGYTF.

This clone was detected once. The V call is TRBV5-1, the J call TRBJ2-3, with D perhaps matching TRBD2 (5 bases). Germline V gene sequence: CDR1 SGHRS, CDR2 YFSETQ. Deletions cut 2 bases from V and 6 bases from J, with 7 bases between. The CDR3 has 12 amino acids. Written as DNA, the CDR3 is TGCGCCAGCAGCTTAATAGCGGATACGCAGTATTTT. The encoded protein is CASSLIADTQYF.

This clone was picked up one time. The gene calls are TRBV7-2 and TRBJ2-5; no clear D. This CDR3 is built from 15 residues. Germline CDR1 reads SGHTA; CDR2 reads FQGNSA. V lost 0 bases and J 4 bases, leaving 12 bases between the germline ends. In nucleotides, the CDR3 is TGTGCCAGCAGCTTAGCGGCGAGCGTAGGAGAGACCCAGTACTTC. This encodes CASSLAASVGETQYF.

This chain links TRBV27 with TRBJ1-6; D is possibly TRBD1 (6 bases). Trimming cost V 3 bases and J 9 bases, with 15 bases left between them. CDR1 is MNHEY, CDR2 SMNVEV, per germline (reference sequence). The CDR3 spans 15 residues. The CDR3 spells CASSLQGFVGSPLHF. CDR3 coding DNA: TGTGCCAGCAGTTTGCAGGGGTTCGTAGGTTCACCCCTCCACTTT.

The CDR3 reads CASSQEVWDRGDTQYF. The DNA for the CDR3 is TGCGCCAGCAGCCAAGAGGTATGGGATAGGGGAGATACGCAGTATTTT. This chain uses TRBV4-3 with TRBJ2-3; D possibly corresponds to TRBD1 (5 bases). CDR3 length equals 16 residues. V was pared by 0 bases and J by 5 bases, with 15 bases between. Germline values: CDR1 LGHNA, CDR2 YSLEER.

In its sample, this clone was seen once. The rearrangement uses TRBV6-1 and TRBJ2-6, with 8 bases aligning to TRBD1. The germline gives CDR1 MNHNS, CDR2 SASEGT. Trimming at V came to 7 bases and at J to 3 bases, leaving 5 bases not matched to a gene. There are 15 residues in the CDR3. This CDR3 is CASIQGAGGANVLTF. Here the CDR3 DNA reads TGTGCCAGCATCCAGGGGGCAGGTGGGGCCAACGTCCTGACTTTC.

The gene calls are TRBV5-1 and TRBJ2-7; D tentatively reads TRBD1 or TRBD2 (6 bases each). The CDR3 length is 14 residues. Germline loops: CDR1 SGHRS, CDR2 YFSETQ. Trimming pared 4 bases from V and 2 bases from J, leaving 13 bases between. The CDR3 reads CASSREGGTYEQYF. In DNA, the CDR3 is TGCGCCAGCAGCCGGGAAGGGGGGACCTACGAGCAGTACTTC.

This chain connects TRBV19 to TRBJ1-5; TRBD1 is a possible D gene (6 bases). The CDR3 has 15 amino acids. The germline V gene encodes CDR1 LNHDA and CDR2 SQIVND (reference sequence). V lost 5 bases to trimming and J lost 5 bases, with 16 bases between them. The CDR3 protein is CASSGVRGTYQPQHF. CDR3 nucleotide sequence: TGTGCCAGTAGTGGAGTCAGGGGTACTTATCAGCCCCAGCATTTT.

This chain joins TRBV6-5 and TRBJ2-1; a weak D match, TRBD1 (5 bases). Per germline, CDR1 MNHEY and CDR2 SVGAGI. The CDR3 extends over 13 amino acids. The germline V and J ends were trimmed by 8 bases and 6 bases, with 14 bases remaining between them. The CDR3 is CASSYGHFNEQFF. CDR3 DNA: TGTGCCAGCTCGTATGGACATTTCAATGAGCAGTTCTTC.

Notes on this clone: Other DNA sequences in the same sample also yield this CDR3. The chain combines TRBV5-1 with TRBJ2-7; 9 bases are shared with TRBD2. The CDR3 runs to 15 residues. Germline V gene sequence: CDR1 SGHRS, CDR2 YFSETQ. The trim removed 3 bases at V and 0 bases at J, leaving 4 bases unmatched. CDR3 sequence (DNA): TGCGCCAGCAGCTCCCTAGCGGGAAGCTCCTACGAGCAGTACTTC. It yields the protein CASSSLAGSSYEQYF.